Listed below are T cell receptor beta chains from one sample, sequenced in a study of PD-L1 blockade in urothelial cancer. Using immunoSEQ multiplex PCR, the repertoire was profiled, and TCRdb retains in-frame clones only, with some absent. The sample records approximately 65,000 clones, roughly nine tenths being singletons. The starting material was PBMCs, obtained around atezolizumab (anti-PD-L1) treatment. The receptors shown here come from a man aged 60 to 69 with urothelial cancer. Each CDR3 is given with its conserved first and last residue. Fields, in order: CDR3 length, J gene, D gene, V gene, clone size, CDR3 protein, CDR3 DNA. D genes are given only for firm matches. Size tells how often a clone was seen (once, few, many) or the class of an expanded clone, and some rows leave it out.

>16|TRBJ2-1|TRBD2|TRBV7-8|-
CASSARGPAGSNEQFF
TGTGCCAGCAGCGCCCGGGGTCCAGCGGGAAGCAATGAGCAGTTCTTC
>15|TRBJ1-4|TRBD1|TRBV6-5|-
CASSLSGTVEEKLFF
TGTGCCAGCAGTCTCTCCGGGACAGTGGAAGAAAAACTGTTTTTT
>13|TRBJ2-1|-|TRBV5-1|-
CASSPYSYNEQFF
TGCGCCAGCAGTCCCTACTCCTACAATGAGCAGTTCTTC
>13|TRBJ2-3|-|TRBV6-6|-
CAVTRAHTDTQYF
TGTGCCGTTACTAGGGCCCACACAGATACGCAGTATTTT
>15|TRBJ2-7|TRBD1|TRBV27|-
CASRPGGTGGYEQYF
TGTGCCAGCAGACCTGGCGGGACAGGGGGGTACGAGCAGTACTTC
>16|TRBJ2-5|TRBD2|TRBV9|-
CASSISGGARGETQYF
TGTGCCAGCAGCATAAGCGGGGGGGCCCGGGGAGAGACCCAGTACTTC
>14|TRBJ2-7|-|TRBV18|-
CASSQNRETYEQYF
TGTGCCAGCTCACAAAACCGGGAGACCTACGAGCAGTACTTC
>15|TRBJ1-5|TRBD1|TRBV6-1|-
CASSPGQGTNQPQHF
TGTGCCAGCAGCCCGGGACAGGGTACCAATCAGCCCCAGCATTTT
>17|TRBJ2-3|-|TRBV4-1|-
CASSQNKAGGSTDTQYF
TGCGCCAGCAGCCAAAATAAGGCAGGAGGTAGCACAGATACGCAGTATTTT
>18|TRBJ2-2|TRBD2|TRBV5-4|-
CASSLVGTSGMNTGELFF
TGTGCCAGCAGCTTGGTGGGGACTAGCGGGATGAACACCGGGGAGCTGTTTTTT
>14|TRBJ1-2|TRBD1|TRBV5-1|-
CASSLERGHYGYTF
TGCGCCAGCAGCTTGGAGAGGGGGCACTATGGCTACACCTTC
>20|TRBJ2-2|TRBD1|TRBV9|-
CASSSQPGQGVIGNTGELFF
TGTGCCAGCAGCTCCCAACCGGGACAGGGGGTAATCGGGAACACCGGGGAGCTGTTTTTT
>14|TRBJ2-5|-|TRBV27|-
CASSFGYLGETQYF
TGTGCCAGCAGTTTTGGTTATCTAGGAGAGACCCAGTACTTC
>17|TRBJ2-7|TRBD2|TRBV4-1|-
CASSQGPLGGTSYEQYF
TGCGCCAGCAGCCAAGGGCCGCTGGGGGGGACCTCCTACGAGCAGTACTTC
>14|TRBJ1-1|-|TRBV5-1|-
CASSLGRQNTEAFF
TGCGCCAGCAGCTTGGGTCGACAGAACACTGAAGCTTTCTTT
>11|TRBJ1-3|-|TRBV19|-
CASSIRDTIYF
TGTGCCAGTAGTATCAGGGACACCATATATTTT
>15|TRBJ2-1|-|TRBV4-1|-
CASSPTGMSADEQFF
TGCGCCAGCAGCCCAACAGGGATGTCGGCCGATGAGCAGTTCTTC
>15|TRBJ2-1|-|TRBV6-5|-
CASSYGGSSYNEQFF
TGTGCCAGCAGTTATGGGGGGAGCTCCTACAATGAGCAGTTCTTC
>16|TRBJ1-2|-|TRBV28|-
CASSLNPQGVNYGYTF
TGTGCCAGCAGTTTGAACCCACAGGGTGTGAACTATGGCTACACCTTC
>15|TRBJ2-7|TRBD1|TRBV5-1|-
CASSLGDRGSNEQYF
TGCGCCAGCAGCTTGGGGGACAGGGGAAGCAACGAGCAGTACTTC
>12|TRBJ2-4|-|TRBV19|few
CASSLAKNIQYF
TGTGCCAGTAGTCTAGCCAAAAACATTCAGTACTTC
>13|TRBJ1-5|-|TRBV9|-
CASSDGGTQPQHF
TGTGCCAGCAGCGATGGGGGGACTCAGCCCCAGCATTTT
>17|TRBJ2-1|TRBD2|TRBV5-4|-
CASSLFVAGGRGIEQFF
TGTGCCAGCAGCTTGTTTGTTGCGGGGGGGCGGGGCATTGAGCAGTTCTTC
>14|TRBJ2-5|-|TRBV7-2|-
CASSPGLVQETQYF
TGTGCCAGCAGCCCGGGACTTGTCCAAGAGACCCAGTACTTC
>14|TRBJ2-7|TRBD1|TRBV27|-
CASSFWQGAREQYF
TGTGCCAGCAGTTTCTGGCAGGGGGCAAGGGAGCAGTACTTC
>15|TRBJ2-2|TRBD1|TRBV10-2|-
CASRRTGLNTGELFF
TGCGCCAGCAGGCGGACAGGATTGAACACCGGGGAGCTGTTTTTT
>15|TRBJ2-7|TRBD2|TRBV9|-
CASSVERGSSYEQYF
TGTGCCAGCAGCGTAGAGCGGGGTAGCTCCTACGAGCAGTACTTC
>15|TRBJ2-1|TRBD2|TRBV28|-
CASNRPAGGSNEQFF
TGTGCCAGCAACCGACCAGCGGGAGGTAGCAATGAGCAGTTCTTC
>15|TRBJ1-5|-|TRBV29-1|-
CSVGATTNSNQPQHF
TGCAGCGTTGGGGCTACCACAAATAGCAATCAGCCCCAGCATTTT
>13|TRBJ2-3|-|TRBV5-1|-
CASSFGGTDTQYF
TGCGCCAGCAGCTTCGGGGGTACAGATACGCAGTATTTT
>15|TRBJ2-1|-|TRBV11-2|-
CASSLDGTPGNEQFF
TGTGCCAGCAGCTTAGACGGCACGCCGGGAAATGAGCAGTTCTTC
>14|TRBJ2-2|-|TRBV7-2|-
CASSYTSGAGELFF
TGTGCCAGCAGCTACACGTCGGGGGCCGGGGAGCTGTTTTTT
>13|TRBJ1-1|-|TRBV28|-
CAGMSGLNTEAFF
TGTGCCGGAATGTCAGGGCTGAACACTGAAGCTTTCTTT
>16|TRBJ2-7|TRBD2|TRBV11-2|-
CASSLDLLGGVYEQYF
TGTGCCAGCAGCTTAGACCTACTGGGGGGGGTCTACGAGCAGTACTTC
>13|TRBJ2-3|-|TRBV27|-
CASSFREGDTQYF
TGTGCCAGCAGTTTCCGAGAGGGAGATACGCAGTATTTT
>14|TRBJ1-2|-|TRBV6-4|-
CASSATGANYGYTF
TGTGCCAGCAGCGCGACAGGTGCTAACTATGGCTACACCTTC
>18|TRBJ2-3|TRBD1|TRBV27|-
CASSLWRGQGIGTDTQYF
TGTGCCAGCAGTTTATGGAGGGGACAGGGGATCGGCACAGATACGCAGTATTTT
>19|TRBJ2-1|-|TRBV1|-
CTSSKREFSIPGHPNEQFF
TGCACCAGCAGCAAGCGGGAGTTTAGCATACCAGGACATCCCAATGAGCAGTTCTTC
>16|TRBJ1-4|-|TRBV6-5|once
CASSYSPRQINEKLFF
TGTGCCAGCAGTTACTCGCCTAGACAGATAAATGAAAAACTGTTTTTT
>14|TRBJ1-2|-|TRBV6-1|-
CASSTTDSHHGYTF
TGTGCCAGCAGTACTACTGACAGTCACCATGGCTACACCTTC
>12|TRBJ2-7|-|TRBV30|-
CAWNIGGYEQYF
TGTGCCTGGAATATCGGGGGCTACGAGCAGTACTTC
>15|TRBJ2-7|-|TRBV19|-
CASSEDRQIPYEQYF
TGTGCCAGTAGTGAAGACAGGCAAATCCCGTACGAGCAGTACTTC
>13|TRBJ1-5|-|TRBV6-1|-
CASSDRAVQPQHF
TGTGCCAGCAGTGACAGGGCAGTACAGCCCCAGCATTTT
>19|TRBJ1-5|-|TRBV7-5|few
CVRSPDGRGKPYSNQPQHF
TGTGTCAGAAGCCCCGATGGCAGGGGGAAACCCTATAGCAATCAGCCCCAGCATTTT
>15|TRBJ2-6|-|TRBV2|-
CASSGDRTGANVLTF
TGTGCCAGCAGTGGAGACAGGACTGGGGCCAACGTCCTGACTTTC